The clone carrying this TCR beta chain was observed at least ten times. Produced via immunoSEQ multiplex PCR; TCRdb's table is partial and in-frame only. Among more than 100,000 clones listed, just under 80% were seen once. The source of the sample is a study of blood T cell repertoires in COVID-19. The CDR3 totals 13 residues. J was trimmed by 3 bases and V by 5 bases; bases with no gene match: 3. CDR1 is ENHRY, CDR2 SYGVKD, per germline. What was sequenced was peripheral blood. The clonotype comes from a man aged 55-75 years with active or convalescent COVID-19. This chain links TRBV10-3 with TRBJ2-7; 8 nucleotides match TRBD1. The CDR3 here is CAISHGQGYEQYF. As DNA, the CDR3 is TGTGCCATCAGTCATGGACAGGGCTACGAGCAGTACTTC.